What follows are 4 T cell receptor beta chains derived from one specimen sequenced in a study of identical twins' blood T cells. TCRdb recomputed calls from the 5' RACE reads with MiXCR, one row per CDR3 protein. Found here are 300,000 to 450,000 distinct CDR3 sequences, over 25% of them singletons; the top ten hold about 6%. The sequenced sample consisted of PBMCs. Receptors originate from a woman aged 18-49 years in good health.

This clonotype showed up just a few times. This sequence joins TRBV2 and TRBJ1-5, with D possibly matching TRBD1 (5 bases). With 3 bases removed from V and 4 bases from J, the gap between germline ends came to 10 bases. The CDR3 loop spans 14 amino acids. Germline V gene data show CDR1 as SNHLY and CDR2 as FYNNEI. CDR3 nucleotide sequence: TGTGCCAGCAGTGACGGGGGGACGAATCAGCCCCAGCATTTT. Translated, it gives CASSDGGTNQPQHF.

A word on this clonotype: This may come from a read error, since a much larger clone is one base off. The rearrangement links TRBV29-1 to TRBJ1-1; no definite D call. The CDR3 loop spans 12 amino acids. The germline CDR1 and CDR2 sequences are SQVTM and ANQGSEA. V was trimmed by 6 bases and J by 0 bases, leaving 8 bases between them. The CDR3 DNA reads TGCAGCGTGATCGTACTGAACACTGAAGCTTTCTTT. Translated: CSVIVLNTEAFF.

With respect to this clonotype: The germline gene is not matched at one end of the junction; a read error may be the cause. The chain combines TRBV7-9 with TRBJ1-2; the D gene is possibly TRBD1 (5 bases). The length of the CDR3 is 13 residues. The germline gives CDR1 SEHNR, CDR2 FQNEAQ (reference sequence). The CDR3 reads CASGLLGGLGYTF. As DNA, the CDR3 is TGTGCCAGCGGCTTGCTTGGGGGTTTGGGCTACACCTTC.

This clonotype was detected only a few times. This sequence joins TRBV7-7 and TRBJ2-5; D is unclear. V was trimmed by 1 base and J by 5 bases, leaving 11 bases between them. The CDR3 covers 14 residues. Germline-derived CDR1 and CDR2 are SSHAT and FNYEAQ (reference sequence). The CDR3 protein is CASSLEGSRETQYF. The CDR3 DNA is TGTGCCAGCAGCTTAGAAGGCAGTCGTGAGACCCAGTACTTC.